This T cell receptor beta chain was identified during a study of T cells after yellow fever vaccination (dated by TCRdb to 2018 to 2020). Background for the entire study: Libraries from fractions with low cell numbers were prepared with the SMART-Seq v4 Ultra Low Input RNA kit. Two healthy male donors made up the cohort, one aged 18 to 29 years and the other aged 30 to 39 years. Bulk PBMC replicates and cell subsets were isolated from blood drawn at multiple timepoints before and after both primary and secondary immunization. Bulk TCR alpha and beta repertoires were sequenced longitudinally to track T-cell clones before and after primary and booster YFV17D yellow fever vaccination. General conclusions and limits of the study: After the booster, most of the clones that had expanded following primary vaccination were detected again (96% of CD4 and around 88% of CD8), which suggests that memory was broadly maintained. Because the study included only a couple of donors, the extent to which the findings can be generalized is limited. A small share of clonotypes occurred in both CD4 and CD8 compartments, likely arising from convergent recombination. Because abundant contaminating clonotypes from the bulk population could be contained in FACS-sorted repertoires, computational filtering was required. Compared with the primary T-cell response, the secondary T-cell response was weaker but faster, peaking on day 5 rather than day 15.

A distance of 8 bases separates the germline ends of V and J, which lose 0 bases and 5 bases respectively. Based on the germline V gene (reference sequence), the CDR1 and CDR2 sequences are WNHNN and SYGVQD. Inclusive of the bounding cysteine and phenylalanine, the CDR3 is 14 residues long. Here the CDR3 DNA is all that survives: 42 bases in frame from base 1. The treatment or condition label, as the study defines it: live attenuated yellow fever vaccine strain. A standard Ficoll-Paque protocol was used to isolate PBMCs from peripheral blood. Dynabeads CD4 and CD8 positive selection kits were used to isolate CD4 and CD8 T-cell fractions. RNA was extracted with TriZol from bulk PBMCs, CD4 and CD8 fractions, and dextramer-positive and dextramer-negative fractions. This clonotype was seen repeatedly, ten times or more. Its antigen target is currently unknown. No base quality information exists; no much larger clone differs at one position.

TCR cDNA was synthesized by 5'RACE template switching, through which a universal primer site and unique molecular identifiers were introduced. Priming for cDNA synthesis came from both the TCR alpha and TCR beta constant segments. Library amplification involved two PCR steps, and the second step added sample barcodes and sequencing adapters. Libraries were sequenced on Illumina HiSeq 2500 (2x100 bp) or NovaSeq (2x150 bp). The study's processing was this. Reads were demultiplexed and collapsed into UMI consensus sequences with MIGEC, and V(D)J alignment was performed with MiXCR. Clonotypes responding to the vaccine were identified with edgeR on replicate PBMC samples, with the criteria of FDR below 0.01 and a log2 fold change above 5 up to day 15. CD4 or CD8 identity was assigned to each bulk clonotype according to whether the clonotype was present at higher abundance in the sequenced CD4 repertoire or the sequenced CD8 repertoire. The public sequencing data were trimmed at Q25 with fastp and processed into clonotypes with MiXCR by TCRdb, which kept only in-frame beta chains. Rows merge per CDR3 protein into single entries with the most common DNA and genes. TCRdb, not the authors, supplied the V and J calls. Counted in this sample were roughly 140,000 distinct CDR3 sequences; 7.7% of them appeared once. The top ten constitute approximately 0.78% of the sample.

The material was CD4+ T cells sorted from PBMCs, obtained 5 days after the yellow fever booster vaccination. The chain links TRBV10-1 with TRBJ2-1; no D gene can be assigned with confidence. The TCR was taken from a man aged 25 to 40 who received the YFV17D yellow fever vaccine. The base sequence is TGCGCCAGCAGTGAGTCCAATTGGGACAATGAGCAGTTCTTC. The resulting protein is CASSESNWDNEQFF.